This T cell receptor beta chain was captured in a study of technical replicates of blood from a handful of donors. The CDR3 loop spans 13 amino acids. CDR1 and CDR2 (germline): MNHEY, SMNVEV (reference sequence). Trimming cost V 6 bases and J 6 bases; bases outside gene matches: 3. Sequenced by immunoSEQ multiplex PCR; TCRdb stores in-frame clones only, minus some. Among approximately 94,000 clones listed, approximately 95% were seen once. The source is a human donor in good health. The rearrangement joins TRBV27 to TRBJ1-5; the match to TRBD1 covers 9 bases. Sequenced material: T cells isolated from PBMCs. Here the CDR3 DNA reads TGTGCCAGCAGACAGGGGGCGGTTCAGCCCCAGCATTTT. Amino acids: CASRQGAVQPQHF.